The 23 T cell receptor beta chains presented below share a single source sample, sequenced in a study of shared clonotypes between healthy human individuals. Generated by immunoSEQ multiplex PCR, the TCRdb table keeps only in-frame clones and is missing some. The data contain fewer than 1.8 million clones, about 98.5% of them singletons. Source material: naive CD4+ T cells sorted from blood. Regarding subset: CD45RA+ positively selected. The receptors here all came from a man aged 30 to 39 in good health.

This clone is a singleton in its sample. The chain combines TRBV5-1 with TRBJ1-1; D not resolved. CDR3 length: 16 amino acids. Per the germline V gene, CDR1 is SGHRS and CDR2 is YFSETQ. The ends were cut back, 0 bases at V and 0 bases at J, with 12 bases in the middle. The CDR3 coding sequence is TGCGCCAGCAGCTTGGAAGGGTCCGGCATGAACACTGAAGCTTTCTTT. This gives the protein CASSLEGSGMNTEAFF.

CDR3 sequence: CAITTGTGATDTQYF. CDR3 coding DNA: TGTGCCATTACGACCGGGACAGGGGCCACAGATACGCAGTATTTT. The rearrangement links TRBV10-3 to TRBJ2-3; 10 bases are shared with TRBD1. The CDR3 totals 15 residues. Looked up from germline, CDR1 is ENHRY and CDR2 is SYGVKD. The J segment lost 2 bases and the V segment lost 9 bases, leaving 8 bases of the junction unmatched.

This chain links TRBV4-1 with TRBJ2-3, with 7 bases that match TRBD2. Losses at the gene ends were 0 bases for V and 0 bases for J; bases not matched to a gene: 9. The CDR3 covers 18 residues. Germline V lookup: CDR1 MGHRA, CDR2 YSYEKL. CDR3 nucleotide sequence: TGCGCCAGCAGCCAAGATCCTAGCGGTTTTGGTAGCACAGATACGCAGTATTTT. Protein: CASSQDPSGFGSTDTQYF.

V gene TRBV4-1 combines with J gene TRBJ2-7; 10 nucleotides match TRBD2. J lost 3 bases, V lost 1 base, and 6 bases had no gene match. The CDR3 sequence is 16 residues long. Per the germline V gene, CDR1 is MGHRA and CDR2 is YSYEKL. CDR3: CASSQALGLANYEQYF. The DNA of the CDR3 is TGCGCCAGCAGCCAAGCACTGGGACTAGCGAACTACGAGCAGTACTTC.

J is TRBJ2-7 and V is TRBV28; 7 bases fit TRBD1. This CDR3 has 12 amino acids. In germline, CDR1 is MDHEN, CDR2 SYDVKM. V lost 7 bases to trimming and J lost 2 bases; unmatched junction nucleotides: 2. The CDR3 spells CASIRGPYEQYF. CDR3 coding DNA: TGTGCCAGCATTAGGGGGCCCTACGAGCAGTACTTC.

The chain recombines TRBV19 with TRBJ2-2; D may be TRBD1 (5 bases). The CDR3 runs 14 residues. The germline V gene has CDR1 LNHDA and CDR2 SQIVND (reference sequence). V gave up 6 bases and J gave up 2 bases, with 10 bases separating them. The CDR3 is CASSQTVNTGELFF. The CDR3 DNA reads TGTGCCAGTAGCCAGACAGTTAACACCGGGGAGCTGTTTTTT.

The chain combines TRBV7-6 with TRBJ2-3; 9 nucleotides agree with TRBD2. With 4 bases clipped from V and 4 bases from J, the junction kept 6 bases outside the gene matches. There are 15 residues in the CDR3. CDR1 and CDR2 from the germline V gene are SGHVS and FNYEAQ. The CDR3 nucleotides are TGTGCCAGCAGCTCCTCTAGCGGGAAGCCAGATACGCAGTATTTT. Residues: CASSSSSGKPDTQYF.

In DNA, the CDR3 is TGTGCCAGCAGTGCGGACAGGAGGACCTACGAGCAGTACTTC. Its translation: CASSADRRTYEQYF. The chain has TRBV6-5 and TRBJ2-7, with 7 bases lining up with TRBD1. J lost 2 bases, V lost 5 bases, and 6 bases had no gene match. The length of the CDR3 is 14 residues. In germline, CDR1 is MNHEY, CDR2 SVGAGI.

This chain uses TRBV18 with TRBJ2-7, with TRBD1 identical over 7 bases. With 0 bases clipped from V and 5 bases from J, the junction kept 1 base outside the gene matches. Germline CDR1 and CDR2: KGHSH and LQKENI. The CDR3 is 13 amino acids. DNA of the CDR3: TGTGCCAGCTCACCACCCGGGACAGACGAGCAGTACTTC. Protein product: CASSPPGTDEQYF.

The V and J genes are TRBV5-1 and TRBJ2-7, with D possibly being TRBD2 (5 bases). CDR3 length equals 15 residues. V was clipped by 1 base and J by 5 bases, with 16 bases between them. CDR1 SGHRS and CDR2 YFSETQ come from the germline V gene. In DNA, the CDR3 is TGCGCCAGCAGCTTGTACGAGCGAGGGAGAGACGAGCAGTACTTC. Protein product: CASSLYERGRDEQYF. Full variable domain (rest looked up from reference TRBV5-1 and TRBJ2-7): KAGVTQTPRYLIKTRGQQVTLSCSPISGHRSVSWYQQTPGQGLQFLFEYFSETQRNKGNFPGRFSGRQFSNSRSEMNVSTLELGDSALYLCASSLYERGRDEQYFGPGTRLTVT.

The chain combines TRBV6-5 with TRBJ2-1, with D possibly matching TRBD1 (7 bases). Per germline, CDR1 MNHEY and CDR2 SVGAGI. V was trimmed by 7 bases and J by 5 bases, leaving 18 bases between them. The CDR3 extends over 15 amino acids. The CDR3 DNA reads as TGTGCCAGCAAGGGTGCGGGCAGGGGGGACAATGAGCAGTTCTTC. Translating gives CASKGAGRGDNEQFF.

The V and J genes are TRBV5-1 and TRBJ2-1; D is ambiguous. The CDR3 extends over 13 amino acids. In germline, CDR1 is SGHRS, CDR2 YFSETQ. Trimming pared 1 base from V and 5 bases from J, leaving 7 bases between. The CDR3 region is CASSLSTDNEQFF. The CDR3 DNA reads TGCGCCAGCAGCTTGTCCACAGACAATGAGCAGTTCTTC.

Worth noting for this clone: Within the sample, other DNA sequences also encode this same CDR3. The rearrangement uses TRBV11-2 and TRBJ1-5; 9 bases are shared with TRBD1. V trimming: 5 bases; J trimming: 1 base; junction bases outside the gene matches: 3. Germline CDR1 and CDR2: SGHAT and FQNNGV. The CDR3 extends over 15 amino acids. The CDR3 here is CASSLGQGSNQPQHF. Written as DNA, the CDR3 is TGTGCCAGCAGCCTCGGACAGGGGAGCAATCAGCCCCAGCATTTT.

The V and J genes are TRBV6-5 and TRBJ2-2, with 8 bases that match TRBD1. The length of the CDR3 is 14 residues. The germline CDR1 and CDR2 sequences are MNHEY and SVGAGI. The J segment lost 6 bases and the V segment lost 7 bases, leaving 7 bases of the junction unmatched. CDR3 sequence (DNA): TGTGCCAGCACCCGGACAGGGTTGGCCGGGGAGCTGTTTTTT. This codes for CASTRTGLAGELFF.

Concerning this clone itself: Within the sample, other DNA sequences also encode this same CDR3. This CDR3 is CASSQGGSNQPQHF. Here the CDR3 DNA reads TGCGCCAGCAGCCAAGGAGGGAGCAATCAGCCCCAGCATTTT. V usage is TRBV4-3 and J usage is TRBJ1-5, with D unclear. CDR1 and CDR2 (germline): LGHNA, YSLEER. The CDR3 has 14 amino acids. Deletions cut 1 base from V and 1 base from J, with 5 bases between.

CDR3 protein: CASSSSGSYGSGELFF. CDR3 sequence (DNA): TGTGCCAGCAGCTCAAGCGGGAGTTATGGTTCCGGGGAGCTGTTTTTT. The V gene is TRBV11-2, the J gene TRBJ2-2; 8 positions match TRBD2. The CDR3 covers 16 residues. Germline CDR1 is SGHAT and CDR2 is FQNNGV. J gave up 6 bases and V 4 bases, and 10 bases lay outside the gene matches.

In nucleotides, the CDR3 is TGCGCCAGCAGTCAGGGGGTAGGGAACACTGAAGCTTTCTTT. It specifies CASSQGVGNTEAFF. The chain links TRBV10-2 to TRBJ1-1; 7 bases are shared with TRBD1. V lost 5 bases, J lost 1 base, and 4 bases stayed unmatched. Germline V gene sequence: CDR1 WSHSY, CDR2 SAAADI. The length of the CDR3 is 14 residues.

The genes are TRBV5-1 and TRBJ2-3, with D maybe TRBD1 (5 bases). Germline V gene sequence: CDR1 SGHRS, CDR2 YFSETQ. The CDR3 contains 16 residues. The V end was cut by 1 base, the J end by 0 bases, with 12 bases between. DNA for the CDR3: TGCGCCAGCAGCTTGTATGGGGCAGCTAGCACAGATACGCAGTATTTT. This encodes CASSLYGAASTDTQYF.

This chain uses TRBV7-3 with TRBJ2-7, with 11 bases identical to TRBD2. Germline trimming cut 6 bases from V and 5 bases from J; bases unmatched to any gene: 6. From germline, CDR1 is SGHTA and CDR2 FQGTGA. The CDR3 loop spans 14 amino acids. CDR3 in amino acids: CASSILAGVNEQYF. The CDR3 coding sequence is TGTGCCAGCAGTATACTAGCGGGAGTAAACGAGCAGTACTTC.

J is TRBJ2-3 and V is TRBV5-1; 9 bases line up with TRBD1. With V trimmed by 4 bases and J by 5 bases, 5 bases remained unmatched. From germline, CDR1 is SGHRS and CDR2 YFSETQ. The CDR3 extends over 14 amino acids. The CDR3 sequence: CASSRDRVIDTQYF. The CDR3, as DNA: TGCGCCAGCAGCCGGGACAGGGTCATAGATACGCAGTATTTT.

This rearrangement joins TRBV29-1 to TRBJ2-3; 9 bases match TRBD1. Germline V lookup: CDR1 SQVTM, CDR2 ANQGSEA. The CDR3 contains 16 residues. V lost 1 base, J lost 2 bases, and 7 bases stayed unmatched. CDR3 in DNA: TGCAGCGTTGAAGGAGGGACAGGGATATACACAGATACGCAGTATTTT. Its translation is CSVEGGTGIYTDTQYF.

The chain carries TRBV29-1 and TRBJ2-2, with D possibly called TRBD1 or TRBD2 (5 bases each). Trimming removed 6 bases from V and 4 bases from J, with 15 bases in between. This CDR3 region has 14 residues. The V gene's germline CDR1 is SQVTM and CDR2 ANQGSEA. The CDR3 is CSVPRGGGTGELFF. The CDR3 bases are TGCAGCGTGCCACGGGGTGGGGGCACCGGGGAGCTGTTTTTT.

This clone was found once. This chain uses TRBV7-9 with TRBJ2-7; D possibly corresponds to TRBD2 (6 bases). Per germline, CDR1 SEHNR and CDR2 FQNEAQ (reference sequence). Trimming pared 7 bases from V and 0 bases from J, leaving 13 bases between. The CDR3 is 14 amino acids. The CDR3 DNA reads as TGTGCCAGCAACCCTGGGGGGAGCTCCTACGAGCAGTACTTC. Translating gives CASNPGGSSYEQYF.